A single sample gave rise to the 25 T cell receptor beta chains below, sequenced in a study of blood T cell repertoires in COVID-19. Data came from immunoSEQ multiplex PCR; TCRdb stores just in-frame clones and leaves some out. Of under 450,000 clones in the sample, 80% to 95% were seen once. The material sequenced was PBMCs or T cells enriched from blood (not recorded which). The receptors were sampled from a woman between 40 and 50 years old who had been exposed to COVID-19.

The chain combines TRBV18 with TRBJ1-1; perhaps TRBD1 as D (6 bases). CDR3 length equals 13 residues. Germline CDR1 KGHSH, CDR2 LQKENI. V lost 3 bases, J lost 5 bases, and 10 bases lay in between. The CDR3 loop is CASSPGGQTEAFF. CDR3 nucleotides: TGTGCCAGCTCACCCGGGGGGCAGACTGAAGCTTTCTTT.

The chain is built from TRBV18 and TRBJ1-1, with D unresolved. This CDR3 is built from 15 residues. The V gene's germline CDR1 is KGHSH and CDR2 LQKENI. V was clipped by 3 bases and J by 1 base, with 12 bases between them. The CDR3 spells CASSPGPQENTEAFF. CDR3 DNA sequence: TGTGCCAGCTCACCGGGTCCCCAGGAGAACACTGAAGCTTTCTTT.

This chain joins TRBV5-6 and TRBJ1-2, with 7 bases identical to TRBD1. Per germline, CDR1 SGHDT and CDR2 YYEEEE. After removal of 4 bases from V and 4 bases from J, the junction contained 7 bases not matched to a gene. The CDR3 covers 14 residues. In DNA form, the CDR3 reads TGTGCCAGCAGCCAGGGACAGCCAGTCTATGGCTACACCTTC. Translation: CASSQGQPVYGYTF.

V gene TRBV5-5 combines with J gene TRBJ1-3, with D unresolved. Trimming cost V 1 base and J 0 bases, with 8 bases left between them. CDR3 length: 15 residues. Germline V CDR1 and CDR2: SGHKS, YYEKEE (reference sequence). In DNA, the CDR3 is TGTGCCAGCAGCTTGACATACCCCTCTGGAAACACCATATATTTT. It is translated as CASSLTYPSGNTIYF.

This chain joins TRBV20-1 and TRBJ1-2; D unresolved. The germline gives CDR1 DFQATT, CDR2 SNEGSKA (reference sequence). V lost 3 bases, J lost 3 bases, and 11 bases lay in between. This CDR3 region has 13 residues. The CDR3 DNA reads TGCAGTGCTAGTCCTCGCAGGCACTATGGCTACACCTTC. This sequence encodes CSASPRRHYGYTF.

The chain couples TRBV14 to TRBJ1-2, with 11 nucleotides matching TRBD1. V lost 4 bases and J lost 7; bases outside the gene matches: 11. Germline V lookup: CDR1 SGHDN, CDR2 FVKESK. The CDR3 sequence is 16 residues long. The CDR3 DNA reads TGTGCCAGCAGCCTGCGGACAGGGGGCGTGTTAGCTGGCTACACCTTC. Translation gives CASSLRTGGVLAGYTF.

The rearrangement links TRBV18 to TRBJ2-1, with D tentatively TRBD1 (6 bases). Trimming removed 6 bases from V and 5 bases from J, with 11 bases in between. The CDR3 contains 13 residues. Germline CDR1 is KGHSH and CDR2 is LQKENI. The CDR3 is CASSATGNNEQFF. CDR3 DNA: TGTGCCAGCTCGGCGACAGGTAACAATGAGCAGTTCTTC.

The chain couples TRBV7-2 to TRBJ1-3; TRBD1 might be the D (6 bases). The germline gives CDR1 SGHTA, CDR2 FQGNSA. This CDR3 is 15 amino acids long. V lost 5 bases to trimming and J lost 4 bases, with 15 bases between them. CDR3 sequence (DNA): TGTGCCAGCAGCCCAACCACAGGGCCCGGAAACACCATATATTTT. This sequence encodes CASSPTTGPGNTIYF.

The gene calls are TRBV30 and TRBJ1-6; 9 bases agree with TRBD1. Per germline, CDR1 GTSNPN and CDR2 SVGIG (reference sequence). This CDR3 has 14 amino acids. J lost 6 bases, V lost 0 bases, and 0 bases had no gene match. CDR3 amino acids: CAWSVTGGNSPLHF. The CDR3 nucleotides read TGTGCCTGGAGTGTGACAGGGGGTAATTCACCCCTCCACTTT.

DNA for the CDR3: TGCGCCAGCAGCCTGAAACAGGGCTATGGCTACACCTTC. Residues: CASSLKQGYGYTF. This rearrangement joins TRBV5-1 to TRBJ1-2; D perhaps matches TRBD1 (6 bases). Trimming took 4 bases from V and 4 from J, leaving 11 bases between them. The CDR3 totals 13 residues. CDR1 and CDR2 (germline): SGHRS, YFSETQ.

The gene calls are TRBV7-9 and TRBJ1-1; D uncertain. Germline-derived CDR1 and CDR2 are SEHNR and FQNEAQ (reference sequence). V gave up 8 bases and J gave up 11 bases, with 15 bases separating them. The CDR3 has 11 amino acids. The CDR3 DNA sequence: TGTGCCAGCGGGTTACTCTTCGGGGCTTTCTTT. It translates to CASGLLFGAFF.

Only one count was recorded for this clone. The chain is built from TRBV2 and TRBJ2-7, with TRBD1 matching 7 bases. Germline lookup yields CDR1 SNHLY and CDR2 FYNNEI. The CDR3 runs 15 residues. With 6 bases clipped from V and 2 bases from J, the junction kept 10 bases outside the gene matches. DNA for the CDR3: TGTGCCAGCAGGAGCCGGGACAGTGTTACCTACGAGCAGTACTTC. Amino acid sequence: CASRSRDSVTYEQYF. Complete variable domain (other parts from reference TRBV2 and TRBJ2-7): EPEVTQTPSHQVTQMGQEVILRCVPISNHLYFYWYRQILGQKVEFLVSFYNNEISEKSEIFDDQFSVERPDGSNFTLKIRSTKLEDSAMYFCASRSRDSVTYEQYFGPGTRLTVT.

V gene TRBV5-1 combines with J gene TRBJ1-1; TRBD1 agrees at 7 bases. The length of the CDR3 is 13 residues. Germline V gives CDR1 SGHRS, CDR2 YFSETQ. The J segment lost 5 bases and the V segment lost 4 bases, leaving 5 bases of the junction unmatched. CDR3 DNA: TGCGCCAGCAGCCCCGACAGGGTTACTGAAGCTTTCTTT. Translation: CASSPDRVTEAFF.

This chain links TRBV24-1 with TRBJ1-1, with a possible D match to TRBD1 (6 bases). V lost 7 bases and J 2 bases, leaving 10 bases between the germline ends. The CDR3 extends over 13 amino acids. From germline, CDR1 is KGHDR and CDR2 SFDVKD. The CDR3 region has the DNA TGTGCCACCAGGGGACAATTTAACACTGAAGCTTTCTTT. It codes for CATRGQFNTEAFF.

This chain connects TRBV7-2 to TRBJ1-2; a weak D match, TRBD1 (5 bases). The CDR3 runs 17 residues. The ends were cut back, 2 bases at V and 8 bases at J, with 24 bases in the middle. Germline loops: CDR1 SGHTA, CDR2 FQGNSA. The CDR3 DNA follows: TGTGCCAGCAGCTTATTCTCCCGGCAGGGAAGATCGGAGGGCTACACCTTC. Translating gives CASSLFSRQGRSEGYTF. Looking up the rest from reference TRBV7-2 and TRBJ1-2 gives the full variable domain: GAGVSQSPSNKVTEKGKDVELRCDPISGHTALYWYRQSLGQGLEFLIYFQGNSAPDKSGLPSDRFSAERTGGSVSTLTIQRTQQEDSAVYLCASSLFSRQGRSEGYTFGSGTRLTVV.

The chain joins TRBV7-9 to TRBJ1-2; D remains unclear. Looked up from germline, CDR1 is SEHNR and CDR2 is FQNEAQ (reference sequence). Trimming took off 0 bases at V and 4 bases at J, with 15 bases between the two ends. This CDR3 contains 16 residues. The CDR3, as DNA: TGTGCCAGCAGCTTAGCGGTGGGCCAGGTCCTCTATGGCTACACCTTC. Its translation: CASSLAVGQVLYGYTF. The full variable domain, its missing parts supplied by reference TRBV7-9 and TRBJ1-2, is DTGVSQNPRHKITKRGQNVTFRCDPISEHNRLYWYRQTLGQGPEFLTYFQNEAQLEKSRLLSDRFSAERPKGSFSTLEIQRTEQGDSAMYLCASSLAVGQVLYGYTFGSGTRLTVV.

The gene calls are TRBV5-4 and TRBJ1-3, with 8 nucleotides matching TRBD1. V lost 0 bases to trimming and J lost 4 bases; unmatched junction nucleotides: 6. This CDR3 contains 16 residues. In germline, CDR1 is SGHNT, CDR2 YYREEE (reference sequence). For the CDR3, the DNA is TGTGCCAGCAGCTTGGCAGGGGGCTTGATAGGAAACACCATATATTTT. It yields the protein CASSLAGGLIGNTIYF.

This clone was seen a handful of times. The chain recombines TRBV2 with TRBJ2-5, with 7 bases identical to TRBD2. Per the germline V gene, CDR1 is SNHLY and CDR2 is FYNNEI. This CDR3 is 13 amino acids long. Trimming at V came to 7 bases and at J to 3 bases, leaving 5 bases not matched to a gene. The DNA of the CDR3 is TGTGCCAGCATAGCGGGTAGGGAAGAGACCCAGTACTTC. Its translation: CASIAGREETQYF.

The chain is built from TRBV3-1 (or the pseudogene TRBV3-2) and TRBJ2-1, with a tentative D call TRBD1 (5 bases). This CDR3 has 14 amino acids. Trimming removed 0 bases from V and 16 bases from J, with 19 bases in between. Germline lookup yields CDR1 LGHDT and CDR2 YNNKEL (reference sequence). CDR3 amino acids: CASSQEEQVRSQFF. The CDR3 bases are TGTGCCAGCAGCCAAGAAGAACAGGTACGATCTCAATTCTTC.

The chain carries TRBV15 and TRBJ1-2, with 10 bases matching TRBD1. Germline CDR1 reads LNHNV; CDR2 reads YYDKDF (reference sequence). CDR3 length: 16 residues. J was trimmed by 3 bases and V by 2 bases; bases with no gene match: 6. CDR3 nucleotide sequence: TGTGCCACCAGCAGACAGTTGACAGGGGGCGACTATGGCTACACCTTC. This encodes CATSRQLTGGDYGYTF.

CDR3 residues: CASSPRADSGNTIYF. The CDR3 DNA sequence: TGTGCCAGCTCCCCCAGGGCAGACTCTGGAAACACCATATATTTT. The rearrangement uses TRBV18 and TRBJ1-3, with D possibly matching TRBD1 (5 bases). This CDR3 comprises 15 residues. The germline gives CDR1 KGHSH, CDR2 LQKENI. Trimming stripped 6 bases from V and 0 bases from J, with 12 bases between.

A remark on this clone: In the same sample, other DNA sequences code for this CDR3. V usage is TRBV2 and J usage is TRBJ2-7, with TRBD1 matching over 7 bases. V was clipped by 4 bases and J by 3 bases; unmatched bases: 0. The CDR3 has 12 residues. The V gene's germline CDR1 is SNHLY and CDR2 FYNNEI. Here the CDR3 DNA reads TGTGCCAGCAGTGGGGACAGCTACGAGCAGTACTTC. This translates into CASSGDSYEQYF.

The chain is built from TRBV30 and TRBJ2-1; D perhaps matches TRBD2 (5 bases). This CDR3 has 15 residues. Between the trimmed V and J ends, which lost 2 bases and 9 bases, there was a span of 20 bases. Germline-derived CDR1 and CDR2 are GTSNPN and SVGIG (reference sequence). The CDR3 reads CAWSTPGSAVGEQFF. The CDR3 region has the DNA TGTGCCTGGAGTACACCGGGATCAGCGGTGGGTGAGCAGTTCTTC.

The V and J genes are TRBV11-2 and TRBJ2-7, with D maybe TRBD1 (6 bases). This CDR3 is built from 13 residues. With 3 bases removed from V and 3 bases from J, the gap between germline ends came to 9 bases. Germline assignment: CDR1 SGHAT and CDR2 FQNNGV. The CDR3 region is CASSFRQDYEQYF. CDR3 DNA sequence: TGTGCCAGCAGCTTTCGACAGGACTACGAGCAGTACTTC.

This sequence joins TRBV4-2 and TRBJ2-2, with 14 bases identical to TRBD2. The CDR3 spans 18 residues. CDR1 and CDR2 from the germline V gene are LGHNA and YNFKEQ. Losses at the gene ends were 0 bases for V and 4 bases for J; bases not matched to a gene: 4. The CDR3: CASSQEGGLAGATGELFF. CDR3 nucleotides: TGTGCCAGCAGCCAAGAAGGGGGACTAGCGGGAGCCACCGGGGAGCTGTTTTTT.